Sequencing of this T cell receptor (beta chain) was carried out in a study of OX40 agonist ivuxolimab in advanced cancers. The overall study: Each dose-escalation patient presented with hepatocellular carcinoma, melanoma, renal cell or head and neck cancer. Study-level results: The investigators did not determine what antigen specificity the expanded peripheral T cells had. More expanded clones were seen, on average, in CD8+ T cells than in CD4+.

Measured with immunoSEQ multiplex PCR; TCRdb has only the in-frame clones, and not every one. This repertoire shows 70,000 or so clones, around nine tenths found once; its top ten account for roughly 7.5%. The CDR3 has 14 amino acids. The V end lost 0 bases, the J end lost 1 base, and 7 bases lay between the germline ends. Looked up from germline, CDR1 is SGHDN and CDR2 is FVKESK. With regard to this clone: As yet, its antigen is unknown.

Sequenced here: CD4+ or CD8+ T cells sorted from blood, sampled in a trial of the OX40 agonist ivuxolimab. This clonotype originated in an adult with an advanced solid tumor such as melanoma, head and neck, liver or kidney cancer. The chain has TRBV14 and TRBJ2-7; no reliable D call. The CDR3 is CASSQDLSSYEQYF. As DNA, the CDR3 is TGTGCCAGCAGCCAAGATTTATCGTCCTACGAGCAGTACTTC.